This passage covers 3 T cell receptor beta chains from one sample sequenced in a study of regulatory T cells in long-lasting Graves disease. Stated time point: newly diagnosed GD, antithyroid drugs for less than 3 months. The TCR library was prepared using RNA isolated from PBMCs. Investigators prepared the TCR beta libraries by applying iRepertoire HTBI primers and Arm-PCR of CDR3 regions. TCRdb independently ran MiXCR on the multiplex PCR reads; one entry per CDR3 protein. Of roughly 500,000 distinct CDR3 sequences in the sample, roughly 14% were seen once. This sample also belongs to another study, concerning T cells in Graves' hyperthyroidism and ophthalmopathy.

This specimen was peripheral blood mononuclear cells (PBMCs), taken at new diagnosis, from a patient treated with antithyroid drugs. The source is a man aged 30-40 years with Graves disease.

The chain couples TRBV3-1 to TRBJ1-2; 9 bases map to TRBD1. Per germline, CDR1 LGHDT and CDR2 YNNKEL (reference sequence). V shed 3 bases, J shed 6 bases, and the junction held 5 bases outside the gene matches. The CDR3 extends over 14 amino acids. The CDR3 sequence is CASSQTGGSDGYTF. CDR3 coding DNA: TGTGCCAGCAGCCAGACAGGGGGGAGCGATGGCTACACCTTC. Complete variable domain (other parts from reference TRBV3-1 and TRBJ1-2): DTAVSQTPKYLVTQMGNDKSIKCEQNLGHDTMYWYKQDSKKFLKIMFSYNNKELIINETVPNRFSPKSPDKAHLNLHINSLELGDSAVYFCASSQTGGSDGYTFGSGTRLTVV.

This rearrangement joins TRBV20-1 to TRBJ2-5; possibly TRBD2 for D (6 bases). Germline assignment: CDR1 DFQATT and CDR2 SNEGSKA (reference sequence). V was clipped by 0 bases and J by 12 bases, with 20 bases between them. CDR3 length equals 14 residues. CDR3 sequence reads: CSAREFAATGSEYF. As DNA, the CDR3 is TGCAGTGCTAGAGAGTTCGCTGCGACCGGGAGTGAGTACTTC.

This clonotype turned up a few times. The chain has TRBV12-3 or TRBV12-4 and TRBJ1-1; D gene uncertain. Trimming took 3 bases from V and 7 from J, leaving 12 bases between them. The CDR3 loop spans 13 amino acids. The CDR3 here is CASSFWQRLEAFF. The CDR3 nucleotides are TGTGCCAGCAGTTTTTGGCAGAGACTTGAAGCTTTCTTT.